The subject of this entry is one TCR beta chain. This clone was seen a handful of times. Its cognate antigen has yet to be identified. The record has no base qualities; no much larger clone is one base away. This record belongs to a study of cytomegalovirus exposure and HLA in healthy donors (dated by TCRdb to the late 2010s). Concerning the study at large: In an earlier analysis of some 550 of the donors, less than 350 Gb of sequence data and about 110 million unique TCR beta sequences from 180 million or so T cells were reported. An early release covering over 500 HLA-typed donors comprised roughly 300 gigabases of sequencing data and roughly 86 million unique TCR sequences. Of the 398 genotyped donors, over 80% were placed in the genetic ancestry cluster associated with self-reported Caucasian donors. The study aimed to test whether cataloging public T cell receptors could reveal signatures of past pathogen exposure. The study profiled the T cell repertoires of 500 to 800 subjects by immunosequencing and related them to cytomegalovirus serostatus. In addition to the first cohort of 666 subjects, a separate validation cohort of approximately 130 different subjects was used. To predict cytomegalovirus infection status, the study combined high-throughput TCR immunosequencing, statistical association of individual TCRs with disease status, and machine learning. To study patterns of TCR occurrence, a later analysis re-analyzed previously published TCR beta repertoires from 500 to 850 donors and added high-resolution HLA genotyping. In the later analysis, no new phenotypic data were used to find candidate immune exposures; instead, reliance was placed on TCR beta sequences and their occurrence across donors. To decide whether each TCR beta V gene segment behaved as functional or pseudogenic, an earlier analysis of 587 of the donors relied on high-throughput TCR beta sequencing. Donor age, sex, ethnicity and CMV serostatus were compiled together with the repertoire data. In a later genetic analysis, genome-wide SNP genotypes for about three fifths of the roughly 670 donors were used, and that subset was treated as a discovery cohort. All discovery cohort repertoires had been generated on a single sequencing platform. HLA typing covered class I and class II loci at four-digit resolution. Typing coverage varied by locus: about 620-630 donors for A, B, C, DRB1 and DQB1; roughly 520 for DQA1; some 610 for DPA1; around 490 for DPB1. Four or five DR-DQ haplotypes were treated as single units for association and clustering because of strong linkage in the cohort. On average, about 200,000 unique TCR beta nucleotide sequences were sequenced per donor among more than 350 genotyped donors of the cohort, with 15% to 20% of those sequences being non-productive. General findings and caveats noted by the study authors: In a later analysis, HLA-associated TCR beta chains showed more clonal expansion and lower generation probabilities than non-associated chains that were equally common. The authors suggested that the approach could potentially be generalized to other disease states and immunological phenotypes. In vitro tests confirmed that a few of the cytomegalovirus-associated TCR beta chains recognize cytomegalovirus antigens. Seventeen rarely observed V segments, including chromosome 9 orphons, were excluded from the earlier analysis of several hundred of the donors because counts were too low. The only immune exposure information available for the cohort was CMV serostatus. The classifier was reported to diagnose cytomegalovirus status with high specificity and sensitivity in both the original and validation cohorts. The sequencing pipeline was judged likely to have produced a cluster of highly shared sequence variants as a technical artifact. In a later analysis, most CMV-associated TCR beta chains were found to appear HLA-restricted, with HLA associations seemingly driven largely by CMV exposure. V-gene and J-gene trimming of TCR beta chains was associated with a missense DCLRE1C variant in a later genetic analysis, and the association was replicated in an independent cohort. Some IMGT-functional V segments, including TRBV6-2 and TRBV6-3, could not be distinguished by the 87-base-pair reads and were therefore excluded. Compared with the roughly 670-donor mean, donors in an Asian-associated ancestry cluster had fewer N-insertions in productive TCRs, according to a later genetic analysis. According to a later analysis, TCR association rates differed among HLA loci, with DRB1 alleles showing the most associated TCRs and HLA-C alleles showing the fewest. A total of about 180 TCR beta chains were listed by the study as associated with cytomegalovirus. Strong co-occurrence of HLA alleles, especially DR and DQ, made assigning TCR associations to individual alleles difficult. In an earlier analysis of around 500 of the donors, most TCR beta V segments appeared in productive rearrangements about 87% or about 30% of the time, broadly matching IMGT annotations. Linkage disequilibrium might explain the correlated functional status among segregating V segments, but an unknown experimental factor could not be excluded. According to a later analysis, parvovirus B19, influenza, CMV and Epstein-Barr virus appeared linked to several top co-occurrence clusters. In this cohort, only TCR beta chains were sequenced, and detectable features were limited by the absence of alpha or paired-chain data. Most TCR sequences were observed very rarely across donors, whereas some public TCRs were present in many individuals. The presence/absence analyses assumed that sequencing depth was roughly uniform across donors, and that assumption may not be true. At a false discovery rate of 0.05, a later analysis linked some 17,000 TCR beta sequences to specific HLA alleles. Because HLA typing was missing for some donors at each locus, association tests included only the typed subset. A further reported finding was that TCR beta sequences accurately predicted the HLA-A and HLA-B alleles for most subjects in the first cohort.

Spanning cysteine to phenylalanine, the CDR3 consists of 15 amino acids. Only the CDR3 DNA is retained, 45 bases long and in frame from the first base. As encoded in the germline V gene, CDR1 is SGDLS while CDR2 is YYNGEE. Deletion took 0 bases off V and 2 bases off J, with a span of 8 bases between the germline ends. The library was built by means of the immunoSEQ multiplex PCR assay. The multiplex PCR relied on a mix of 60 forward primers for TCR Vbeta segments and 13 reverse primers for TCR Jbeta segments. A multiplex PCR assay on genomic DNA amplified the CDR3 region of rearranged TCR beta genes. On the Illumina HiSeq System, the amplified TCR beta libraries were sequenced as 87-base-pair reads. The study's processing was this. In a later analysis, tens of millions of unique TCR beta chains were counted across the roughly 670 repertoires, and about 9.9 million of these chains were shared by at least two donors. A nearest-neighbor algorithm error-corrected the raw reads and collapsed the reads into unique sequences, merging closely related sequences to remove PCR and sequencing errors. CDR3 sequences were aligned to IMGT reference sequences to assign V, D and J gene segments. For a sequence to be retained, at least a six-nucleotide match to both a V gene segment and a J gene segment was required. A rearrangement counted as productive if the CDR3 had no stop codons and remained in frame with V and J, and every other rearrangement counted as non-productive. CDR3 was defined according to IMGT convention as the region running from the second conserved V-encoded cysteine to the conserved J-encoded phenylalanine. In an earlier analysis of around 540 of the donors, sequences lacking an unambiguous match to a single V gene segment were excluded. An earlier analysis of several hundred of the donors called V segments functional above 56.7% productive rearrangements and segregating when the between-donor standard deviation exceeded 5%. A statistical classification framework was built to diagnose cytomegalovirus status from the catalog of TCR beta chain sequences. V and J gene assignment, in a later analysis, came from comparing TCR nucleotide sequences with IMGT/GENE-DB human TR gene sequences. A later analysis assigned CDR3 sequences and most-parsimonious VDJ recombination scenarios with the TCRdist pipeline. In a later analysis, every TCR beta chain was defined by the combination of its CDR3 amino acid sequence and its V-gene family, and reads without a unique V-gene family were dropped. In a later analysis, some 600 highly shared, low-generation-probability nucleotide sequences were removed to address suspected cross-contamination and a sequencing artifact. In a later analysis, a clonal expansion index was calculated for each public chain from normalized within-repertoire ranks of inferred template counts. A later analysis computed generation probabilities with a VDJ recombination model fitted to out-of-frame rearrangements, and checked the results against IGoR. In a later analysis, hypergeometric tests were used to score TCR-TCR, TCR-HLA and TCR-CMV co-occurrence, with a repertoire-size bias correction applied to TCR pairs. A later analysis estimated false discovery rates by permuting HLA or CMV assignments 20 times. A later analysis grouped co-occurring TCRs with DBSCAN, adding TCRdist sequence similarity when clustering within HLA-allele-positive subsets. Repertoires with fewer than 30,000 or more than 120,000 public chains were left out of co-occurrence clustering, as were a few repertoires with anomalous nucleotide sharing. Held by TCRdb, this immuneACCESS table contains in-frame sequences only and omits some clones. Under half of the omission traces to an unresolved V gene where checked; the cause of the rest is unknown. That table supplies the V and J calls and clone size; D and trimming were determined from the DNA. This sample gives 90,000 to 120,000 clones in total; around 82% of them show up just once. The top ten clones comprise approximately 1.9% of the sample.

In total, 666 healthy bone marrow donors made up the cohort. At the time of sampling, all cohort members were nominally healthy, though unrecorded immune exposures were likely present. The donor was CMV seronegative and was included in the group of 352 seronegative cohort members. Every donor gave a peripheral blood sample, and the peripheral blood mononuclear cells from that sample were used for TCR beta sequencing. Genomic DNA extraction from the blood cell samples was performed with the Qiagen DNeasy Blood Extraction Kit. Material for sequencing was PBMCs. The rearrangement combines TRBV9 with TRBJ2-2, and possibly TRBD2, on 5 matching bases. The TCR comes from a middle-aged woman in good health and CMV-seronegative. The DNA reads TGTGCCAGCAGCGTAGCCGGGGTTAACACCGGGGAGCTGTTTTTT. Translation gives CASSVAGVNTGELFF. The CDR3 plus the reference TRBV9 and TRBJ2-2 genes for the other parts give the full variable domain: DSGVTQTPKHLITATGQRVTLRCSPRSGDLSVYWYQQSLDQGLQFLIQYYNGEERAKGNILERFSAQQFPDLHSELNLSSLELGDSALYFCASSVAGVNTGELFFGEGSRLTVL.